These 26 T cell receptor beta chains share one sample of origin, sequenced in a study of T cell responses to AZD1222 COVID-19 vaccine. Here immunoSEQ multiplex PCR was the method, and the copy in TCRdb shows in-frame clones only, minus some. The table records about 220,000 clones, more than 85% of them present only once. Sequenced here: peripheral blood, sampled on day 0 of MenACWY control vaccination. All receptors derive from an adult in good health.

This clone was found once. The chain is built from TRBV4-1 and TRBJ1-1; the match to TRBD1 covers 8 bases. After removal of 6 bases from V and 5 bases from J, the junction contained 8 bases not matched to a gene. The CDR3 covers 14 residues. Germline CDR1 MGHRA, CDR2 YSYEKL. The CDR3, as DNA: TGCGCCAGCAGTCCTCAGGGGGCGCGGACTGAAGCTTTCTTT. Translating it yields CASSPQGARTEAFF.

The rearrangement uses TRBV6-2 or TRBV6-3 and TRBJ1-2, with 8 bases aligning to TRBD1. CDR1 is MNHEY and CDR2 is SVGEGT in the germline V gene. The CDR3 is 13 amino acids. V shed 6 bases, J shed 5 bases, and the junction held 5 bases outside the gene matches. The CDR3 is CASSQGARYGYTF. Written as DNA, the CDR3 is TGTGCCAGCAGCCAGGGGGCCAGATATGGCTACACCTTC.

CDR3 DNA sequence: TGTGCCAGCTGGGGCACTGGACAGGGGCAGGCCTATGGCTACACCTTC. Amino acids: CASWGTGQGQAYGYTF. V is TRBV2 and J is TRBJ1-2; 9 bases are shared with TRBD1. This CDR3 region has 16 residues. Germline lookup yields CDR1 SNHLY and CDR2 FYNNEI. V was clipped by 8 bases and J by 4 bases; unmatched bases: 14.

V usage is TRBV7-8 and J usage is TRBJ2-1; D is perhaps TRBD2 (5 bases). The CDR3 covers 13 residues. Germline V CDR1 and CDR2: SGHVS, FQNEAQ. V shed 1 base and J shed 6 bases, with 7 bases lying between them. The CDR3 sequence is CASSLEEGNEQFF. The DNA for the CDR3 is TGTGCCAGCAGCTTAGAAGAGGGCAATGAGCAGTTCTTC. Using reference TRBV7-8 and TRBJ2-1 for the parts outside the CDR3, the full variable domain is GAGVSQSPRYKVAKRGQDVALRCDPISGHVSLFWYQQALGQGPEFLTYFQNEAQLDKSGLPSDRFFAERPEGSVSTLKIQRTQQEDSAVYLCASSLEEGNEQFFGPGTRLTVL.

The chain has TRBV10-1 and TRBJ1-2, with a weak D call TRBD1 (5 bases). The CDR3 has 13 residues. Looked up from germline, CDR1 is WNHNN and CDR2 is SYGVQD (reference sequence). V gave up 8 bases and J gave up 4 bases, with 14 bases separating them. This CDR3 is CASLGVRVYGYTF. The CDR3 coding sequence is TGCGCCAGCTTGGGGGTCAGGGTCTATGGCTACACCTTC.

The J gene is TRBJ1-1, the V gene TRBV7-2; D remains ambiguous. Per germline, CDR1 SGHTA and CDR2 FQGNSA. The V and J ends lost 0 bases and 1 base respectively, with 3 bases between them. CDR3 length: 13 amino acids. The CDR3 here is CASSLAGNTEAFF. CDR3 sequence (DNA): TGTGCCAGCAGCTTAGCGGGGAACACTGAAGCTTTCTTT.

The rearrangement uses TRBV6-5 and TRBJ1-1; D is unresolved. Deletions cut 6 bases from V and 1 base from J, with 6 bases between. From germline, CDR1 is MNHEY and CDR2 SVGAGI. The CDR3 contains 12 residues. The CDR3 spells CASSAGNTEAFF. CDR3 sequence (DNA): TGTGCCAGCAGCGCCGGGAACACTGAAGCTTTCTTT.

The chain links TRBV4-1 to TRBJ1-6, with D possibly matching TRBD1 (5 bases). Germline V lookup: CDR1 MGHRA, CDR2 YSYEKL. The CDR3 totals 15 residues. V lost 7 bases to trimming and J lost 6 bases, with 16 bases between them. The CDR3 loop reads CASTPWGVGNSPLHF. CDR3 in DNA: TGCGCCAGCACCCCCTGGGGGGTAGGTAATTCACCCCTCCACTTT.

This clone has more than one count but fewer than ten. The J gene is TRBJ2-3, the V gene TRBV10-3; TRBD2 is a possible D gene (5 bases). Trimming took off 6 bases at V and 0 bases at J, with 25 bases between the two ends. This CDR3 region has 19 residues. CDR1 and CDR2 from the germline V gene are ENHRY and SYGVKD. The CDR3 DNA sequence: TGTGCCATCAGCCAACCCCTAGCTCAAATACTAACTAGCACAGATACGCAGTATTTT. This encodes CAISQPLAQILTSTDTQYF.

V is TRBV4-2 and J is TRBJ2-3, with D tentatively TRBD1 or TRBD2 (5 bases each). Germline V gives CDR1 LGHNA, CDR2 YNFKEQ. V was cut by 0 bases and J by 6 bases, with 13 bases left in between. This CDR3 comprises 15 residues. CDR3 nucleotide sequence: TGTGCCAGCAGCCAAGACGGGGCGGCGAGGGATACGCAGTATTTT. It translates to CASSQDGAARDTQYF.

The V gene is TRBV4-1, the J gene TRBJ1-2; D possibly corresponds to TRBD1 (5 bases). V was pared by 1 base and J by 0 bases, with 12 bases between. The CDR3 totals 16 residues. Germline V gene lookup returns CDR1 MGHRA and CDR2 YSYEKL. The CDR3 spells CASSQVGTAPNYGYTF. CDR3 DNA sequence: TGCGCCAGCAGCCAAGTCGGGACTGCCCCTAACTATGGCTACACCTTC.

The V call is TRBV28, the J call TRBJ1-4, with D unclear. Looked up from germline, CDR1 is MDHEN and CDR2 is SYDVKM. This CDR3 spans 12 amino acids. V gave up 2 bases and J gave up 8 bases, with 6 bases separating them. CDR3 in amino acids: CASSLTGEKLFF. CDR3 in DNA: TGTGCCAGCAGTTTAACGGGGGAAAAACTGTTTTTT.

DNA for the CDR3: TGTGCCAGCAGCCTGAGTGGGGGCTCCGGAAACACCATATATTTT. It is translated as CASSLSGGSGNTIYF. The chain employs TRBV5-5 and TRBJ1-3, with a possible D match to TRBD1 (6 bases). The CDR3 runs to 15 residues. Germline V lookup: CDR1 SGHKS, CDR2 YYEKEE (reference sequence). The germline V and J ends were trimmed by 4 bases and 4 bases, with 15 bases remaining between them. Supplemented by reference TRBV5-5 and TRBJ1-3, the full variable domain reads DAGVTQSPTHLIKTRGQQVTLRCSPISGHKSVSWYQQVLGQGPQFIFQYYEKEERGRGNFPDRFSARQFPNYSSELNVNALLLGDSALYLCASSLSGGSGNTIYFGEGSWLTVV.

The V and J genes are TRBV2 and TRBJ1-3; a weak D match, TRBD1 (5 bases). Deletions cut 8 bases from V and 10 bases from J, with 15 bases between. Per germline, CDR1 SNHLY and CDR2 FYNNEI. The CDR3 runs 12 residues. CDR3 amino acids: CASSPGDRTIYF. In DNA, the CDR3 is TGTGCCAGCTCCCCGGGGGACCGGACCATATATTTT.

This chain links TRBV6-1 with TRBJ1-1; perhaps TRBD1 as D (5 bases). CDR1 and CDR2 (germline): MNHNS, SASEGT. The CDR3 is made up of 10 amino acids. Trimming removed 3 bases from V and 10 bases from J, with 6 bases in between. CDR3 protein: CASSEGVAFF. The DNA of the CDR3 is TGTGCCAGCAGTGAGGGGGTAGCTTTCTTT.

The chain uses TRBV6-1 and TRBJ1-2, with D uncertain. V was pared by 3 bases and J by 0 bases, with 8 bases between. Germline V gene sequence: CDR1 MNHNS, CDR2 SASEGT. The CDR3 is made up of 14 amino acids. This chain's CDR3 is CASSDPPANYGYTF. CDR3 bases: TGTGCCAGCAGTGACCCTCCAGCTAACTATGGCTACACCTTC.

This chain connects TRBV28 to TRBJ1-5, with 8 bases identical to TRBD1. The trim removed 6 bases at V and 4 bases at J, leaving 5 bases unmatched. There are 14 residues in the CDR3. Germline V gene data show CDR1 as MDHEN and CDR2 as SYDVKM. The CDR3 here is CASSKHRGNQPQHF. DNA of the CDR3: TGTGCCAGCAGCAAGCACAGGGGGAATCAGCCCCAGCATTTT.

The CDR3 sequence: CASSLVASGSSYNSPLHF. The CDR3 DNA sequence: TGCGCCAGCAGCTTGGTTGCGTCAGGGAGCTCCTATAATTCACCCCTCCACTTT. The rearrangement uses TRBV5-1 and TRBJ1-6; D perhaps matches TRBD1 (5 bases). Germline CDR1 is SGHRS and CDR2 is YFSETQ. CDR3 length equals 18 residues. The V and J ends lost 0 bases and 0 bases respectively, with 13 bases between them.

V usage is TRBV6-5 and J usage is TRBJ2-1, with 11 bases matching TRBD2. The CDR3 sequence is 15 residues long. With 6 bases clipped from V and 7 bases from J, the junction kept 8 bases outside the gene matches. Looked up from germline, CDR1 is MNHEY and CDR2 is SVGAGI. CDR3 protein: CASRRPGLAENEQFF. CDR3 DNA: TGTGCCAGCAGACGACCGGGACTAGCGGAGAATGAGCAGTTCTTC.

This chain links TRBV2 with TRBJ2-7; perhaps TRBD1 as D (5 bases). Trimming stripped 5 bases from V and 5 bases from J, with 10 bases between. The germline V gene has CDR1 SNHLY and CDR2 FYNNEI. This CDR3 has 12 amino acids. The CDR3 loop reads CASSTDSDEQYF. The DNA of the CDR3 is TGTGCCAGCAGTACAGACAGTGACGAGCAGTACTTC.

This chain links TRBV10-3 with TRBJ2-7, with 9 bases aligning to TRBD1. V shed 6 bases, J shed 2 bases, and the junction held 5 bases outside the gene matches. CDR3 length: 14 amino acids. Germline values: CDR1 ENHRY, CDR2 SYGVKD. The CDR3 DNA sequence: TGTGCCATCAGCCCGGGACAGGGTACCTACGAGCAGTACTTC. Its translation: CAISPGQGTYEQYF.

The CDR3 region is CATEGGFVNQPQHF. CDR3 DNA sequence: TGTGCCACCGAGGGAGGGTTTGTCAATCAGCCCCAGCATTTT. The rearrangement joins TRBV6-5 to TRBJ1-5; D not certain. The germline V gene has CDR1 MNHEY and CDR2 SVGAGI. The CDR3 sequence is 14 residues long. The ends were cut back, 10 bases at V and 3 bases at J, with 16 bases in the middle.

J is TRBJ2-5 and V is TRBV7-3; D is unclear. CDR1 and CDR2 from the germline V gene are SGHTA and FQGTGA. V shed 2 bases and J shed 5 bases, with 9 bases lying between them. The CDR3 has 13 amino acids. In DNA form, the CDR3 reads TGTGCCAGCAGCTTATGGGAAGGGGAGACCCAGTACTTC. Translation: CASSLWEGETQYF.

The chain joins TRBV7-3 to TRBJ2-6, with a possible D match to TRBD2 (6 bases). The CDR3 runs 16 residues. V was shortened by 2 bases and J by 5 bases, with 13 bases between the two germline ends. CDR1 and CDR2 (germline): SGHTA, FQGTGA. The CDR3 DNA reads TGTGCCAGCAGCTTAGATGGGACTCGCAGGGCCAACGTCCTGACTTTC. This sequence encodes CASSLDGTRRANVLTF.

The J gene is TRBJ1-4, the V gene TRBV28, with a weak D call TRBD1 (5 bases). Trimming left V 4 bases short and J 8 bases short, with 14 bases between. The CDR3 length is 14 residues. Germline V gene data show CDR1 as MDHEN and CDR2 as SYDVKM. This CDR3 reads CASSSDGGWEKLFF. The CDR3 nucleotides read TGTGCCAGCAGTTCTGACGGGGGTTGGGAAAAACTGTTTTTT. Full variable domain (remainder filled in from reference TRBV28 and TRBJ1-4): DVKVTQSSRYLVKRTGEKVFLECVQDMDHENMFWYRQDPGLGLRLIYFSYDVKMKEKGDIPEGYSVSREKKERFSLILESASTNQTSMYLCASSSDGGWEKLFFGSGTQLSVL.

V is TRBV5-1 and J is TRBJ2-5, with TRBD2 matching 7 bases. J lost 2 bases, V lost 1 base, and 8 bases had no gene match. Germline CDR1 SGHRS, CDR2 YFSETQ. The CDR3 loop spans 16 amino acids. CDR3 in DNA: TGCGCCAGCAGCTTGATTCCGGGGGGTAGGCAAGAGACCCAGTACTTC. Encoded protein: CASSLIPGGRQETQYF. Looking up the rest from reference TRBV5-1 and TRBJ2-5 gives the full variable domain: KAGVTQTPRYLIKTRGQQVTLSCSPISGHRSVSWYQQTPGQGLQFLFEYFSETQRNKGNFPGRFSGRQFSNSRSEMNVSTLELGDSALYLCASSLIPGGRQETQYFGPGTRLLVL.